These 3 T cell receptor beta chains were all obtained from the same sample, sequenced in a study of blood T cell repertoires in COVID-19. Sequencing used immunoSEQ multiplex PCR; TCRdb keeps in-frame clones, though not all of them. The sample shows more than 45,000 clones, 75% to 85% of them seen only once. Material for sequencing was peripheral blood. These receptors came from a man aged 35 to 55 with acute or convalescent COVID-19.

This sequence joins TRBV5-6 and TRBJ1-6, with 11 bases aligning to TRBD1. After removal of 4 bases from V and 3 bases from J, the junction contained 3 bases not matched to a gene. Per the germline V gene, CDR1 is SGHDT and CDR2 is YYEEEE. The CDR3 has 16 amino acids. For the CDR3, the DNA is TGTGCCAGCAGCAAGGGGACAGGGGGCTATAATTCACCCCTCCACTTT. It encodes CASSKGTGGYNSPLHF.

This clone was counted once. The rearrangement joins TRBV7-9 to TRBJ1-5; 8 positions agree with TRBD1. Looked up from germline, CDR1 is SEHNR and CDR2 is FQNEAQ (reference sequence). The CDR3 has 15 amino acids. V gave up 0 bases and J gave up 6 bases; unmatched junction bases: 4. As DNA, the CDR3 is TGTGCCAGCAGCTTAGCCACAGGGGGAATTCAGCCCCAGCATTTT. It codes for CASSLATGGIQPQHF.

The V and J genes are TRBV7-2 and TRBJ2-1; 9 bases are shared with TRBD1. The CDR3 length is 15 residues. Germline values: CDR1 SGHTA, CDR2 FQGNSA. The junction had 2 bases not matched to a gene; V was cut back by 5 bases and J by 0 bases. CDR3 sequence (DNA): TGTGCCAGCAGCCGGACAGGGGACTCCTACAATGAGCAGTTCTTC. This codes for CASSRTGDSYNEQFF.